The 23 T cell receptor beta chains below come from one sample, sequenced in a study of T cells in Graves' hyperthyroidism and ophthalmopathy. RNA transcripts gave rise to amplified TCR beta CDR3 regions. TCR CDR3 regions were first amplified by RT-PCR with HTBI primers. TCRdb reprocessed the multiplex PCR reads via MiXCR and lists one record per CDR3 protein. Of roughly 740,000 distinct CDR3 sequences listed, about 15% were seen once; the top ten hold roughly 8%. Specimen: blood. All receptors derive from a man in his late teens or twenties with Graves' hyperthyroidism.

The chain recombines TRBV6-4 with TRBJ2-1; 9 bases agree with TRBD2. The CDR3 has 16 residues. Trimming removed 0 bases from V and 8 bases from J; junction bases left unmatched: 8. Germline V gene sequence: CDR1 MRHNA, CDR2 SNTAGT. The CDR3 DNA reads TGTGCCAGCAGTGACTCGACTAGCGGAGTACGGGATGAGCAGTTCTTC. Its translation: CASSDSTSGVRDEQFF.

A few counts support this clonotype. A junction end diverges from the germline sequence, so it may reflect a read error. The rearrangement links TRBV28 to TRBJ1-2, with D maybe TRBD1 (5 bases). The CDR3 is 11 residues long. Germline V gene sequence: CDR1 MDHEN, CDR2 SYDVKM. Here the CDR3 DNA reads TGTGCCAGCAGTTTAAGGGAAGACAGCTCCTTC. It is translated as CASSLREDSSF.

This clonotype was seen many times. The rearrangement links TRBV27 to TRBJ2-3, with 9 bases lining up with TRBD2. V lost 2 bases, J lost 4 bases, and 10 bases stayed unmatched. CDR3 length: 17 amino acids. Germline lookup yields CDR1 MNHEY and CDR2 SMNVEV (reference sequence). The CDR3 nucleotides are TGTGCCAGCAGTTTACTCGGCGGGAGGGGGCGCGCAGATACGCAGTATTTT. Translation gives CASSLLGGRGRADTQYF.

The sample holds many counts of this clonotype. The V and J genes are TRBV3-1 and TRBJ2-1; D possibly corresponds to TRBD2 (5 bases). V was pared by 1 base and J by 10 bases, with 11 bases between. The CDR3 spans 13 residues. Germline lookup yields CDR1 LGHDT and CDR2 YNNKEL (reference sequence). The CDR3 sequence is CASSQVVEVEQFF. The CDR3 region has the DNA TGTGCCAGCAGCCAAGTGGTGGAGGTCGAGCAGTTCTTC.

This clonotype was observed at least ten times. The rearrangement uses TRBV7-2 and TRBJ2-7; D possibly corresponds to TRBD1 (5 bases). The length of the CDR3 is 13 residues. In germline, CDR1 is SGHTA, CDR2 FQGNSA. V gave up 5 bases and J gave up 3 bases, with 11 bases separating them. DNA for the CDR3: TGTGCCAGCAGCCCGGCGACAGTCTACGAGCAGTACTTC. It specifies CASSPATVYEQYF.

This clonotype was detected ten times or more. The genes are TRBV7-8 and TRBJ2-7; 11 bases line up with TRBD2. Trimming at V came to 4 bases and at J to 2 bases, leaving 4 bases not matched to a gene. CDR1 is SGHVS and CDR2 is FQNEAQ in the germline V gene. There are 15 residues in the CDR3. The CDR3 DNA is TGTGCCAGCAGCTCGTATAGCGGGAGGGCCTACGAGCAGTACTTC. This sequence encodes CASSSYSGRAYEQYF. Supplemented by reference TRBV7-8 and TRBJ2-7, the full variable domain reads GAGVSQSPRYKVAKRGQDVALRCDPISGHVSLFWYQQALGQGPEFLTYFQNEAQLDKSGLPSDRFFAERPEGSVSTLKIQRTQQEDSAVYLCASSSYSGRAYEQYFGPGTRLTVT.

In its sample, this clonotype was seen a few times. The CDR3 region is CASRVQGGTDSYEQYF. CDR3 DNA sequence: TGTGCCAGCAGGGTTCAGGGCGGGACGGATTCCTACGAGCAGTACTTC. V is TRBV2 and J is TRBJ2-7; tentative D call: TRBD2 (6 bases). Trimming pared 6 bases from V and 1 base from J, leaving 19 bases between. The germline V gene encodes CDR1 SNHLY and CDR2 FYNNEI. This CDR3 has 16 residues. Variable domain in full (rest from reference TRBV2 and TRBJ2-7): EPEVTQTPSHQVTQMGQEVILRCVPISNHLYFYWYRQILGQKVEFLVSFYNNEISEKSEIFDDQFSVERPDGSNFTLKIRSTKLEDSAMYFCASRVQGGTDSYEQYFGPGTRLTVT.

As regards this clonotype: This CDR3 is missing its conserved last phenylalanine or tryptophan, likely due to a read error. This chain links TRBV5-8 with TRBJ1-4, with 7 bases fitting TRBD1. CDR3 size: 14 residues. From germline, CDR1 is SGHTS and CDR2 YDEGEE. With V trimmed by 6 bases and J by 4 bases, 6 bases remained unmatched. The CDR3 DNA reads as TGTGCCAGCAACAGGGGCCCTGGTAATGAAAAACTGTTTTCT. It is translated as CASNRGPGNEKLFS.

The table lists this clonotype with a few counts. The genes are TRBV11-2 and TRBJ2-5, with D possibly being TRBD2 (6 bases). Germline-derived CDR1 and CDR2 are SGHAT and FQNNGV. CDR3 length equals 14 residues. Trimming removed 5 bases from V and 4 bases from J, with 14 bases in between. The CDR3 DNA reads TGTGCCAGCAGCCTCTCCGGAGGGATAGAGACCCAGTACTTC. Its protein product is CASSLSGGIETQYF.

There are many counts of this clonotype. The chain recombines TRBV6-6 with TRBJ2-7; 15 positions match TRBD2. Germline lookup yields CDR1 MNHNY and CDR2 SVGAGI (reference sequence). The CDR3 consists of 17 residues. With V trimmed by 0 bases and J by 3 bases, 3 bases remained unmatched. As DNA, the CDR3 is TGTGCCAGCAGTTACTCCGGACTAGCGGGAGGGCTCTACGAGCAGTACTTC. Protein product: CASSYSGLAGGLYEQYF.

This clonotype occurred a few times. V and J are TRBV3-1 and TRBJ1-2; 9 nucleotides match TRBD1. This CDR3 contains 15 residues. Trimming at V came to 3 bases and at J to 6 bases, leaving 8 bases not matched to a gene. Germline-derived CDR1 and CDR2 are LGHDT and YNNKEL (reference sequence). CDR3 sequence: CASSQEQGAFDGYTF. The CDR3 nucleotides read TGTGCCAGCAGCCAGGAACAGGGGGCGTTCGATGGCTACACCTTC.

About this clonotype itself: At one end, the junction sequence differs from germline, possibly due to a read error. CDR3 sequence: CASGLAPYSSYEQYF. The CDR3 DNA reads as TGTGCCAGCGGCTTAGCCCCGTACAGCTCCTACGAGCAGTACTTC. The genes are TRBV7-2 and TRBJ2-7; D gene uncertain. The germline V gene has CDR1 SGHTA and CDR2 FQGNSA. This CDR3 region has 15 residues.

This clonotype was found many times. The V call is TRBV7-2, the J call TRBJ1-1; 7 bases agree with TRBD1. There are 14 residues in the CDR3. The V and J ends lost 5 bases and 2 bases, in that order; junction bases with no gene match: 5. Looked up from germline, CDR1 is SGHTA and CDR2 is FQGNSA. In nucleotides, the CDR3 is TGTGCCAGCAGCAACTGGGACAGAAACACTGAAGCTTTCTTT. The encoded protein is CASSNWDRNTEAFF.

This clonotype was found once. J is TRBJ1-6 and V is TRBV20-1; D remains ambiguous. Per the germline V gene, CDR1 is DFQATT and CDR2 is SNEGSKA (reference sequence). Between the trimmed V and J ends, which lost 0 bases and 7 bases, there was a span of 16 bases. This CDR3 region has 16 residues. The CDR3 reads CSARDFGGPSNSPLHF. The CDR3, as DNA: TGCAGTGCTAGAGATTTTGGAGGACCCTCCAATTCACCCCTCCACTTT.

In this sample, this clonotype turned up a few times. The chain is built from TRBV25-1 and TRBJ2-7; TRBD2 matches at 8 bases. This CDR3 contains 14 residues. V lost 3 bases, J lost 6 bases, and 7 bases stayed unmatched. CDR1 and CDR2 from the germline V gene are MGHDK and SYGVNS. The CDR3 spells CASSDQDSGTEQYF. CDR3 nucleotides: TGTGCCAGCAGTGATCAAGATAGCGGGACCGAGCAGTACTTC.

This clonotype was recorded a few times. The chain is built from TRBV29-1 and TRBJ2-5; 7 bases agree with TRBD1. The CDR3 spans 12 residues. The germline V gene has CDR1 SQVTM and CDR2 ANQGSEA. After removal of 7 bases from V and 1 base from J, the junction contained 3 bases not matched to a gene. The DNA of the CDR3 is TGCAGCGGCCGACAGGGCCAAGAGACCCAGTACTTC. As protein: CSGRQGQETQYF. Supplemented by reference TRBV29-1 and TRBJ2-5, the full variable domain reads SAVISQKPSRDICQRGTSLTIQCQVDSQVTMMFWYRQQPGQSLTLIATANQGSEATYESGFVIDKFPISRPNLTFSTLTVSNMSPEDSSIYLCSGRQGQETQYFGPGTRLLVL.

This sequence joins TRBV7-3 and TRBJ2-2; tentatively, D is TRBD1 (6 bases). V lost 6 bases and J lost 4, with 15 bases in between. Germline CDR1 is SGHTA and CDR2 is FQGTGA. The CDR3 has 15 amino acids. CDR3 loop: CASRRQARGTGELFF. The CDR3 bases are TGTGCCAGCAGACGACAGGCCCGGGGCACCGGGGAGCTGTTTTTT.

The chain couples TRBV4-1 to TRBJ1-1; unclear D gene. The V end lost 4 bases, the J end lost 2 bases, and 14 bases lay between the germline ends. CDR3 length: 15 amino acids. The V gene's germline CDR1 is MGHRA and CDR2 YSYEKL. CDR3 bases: TGCGCCAGCAGCCCGAGTTCTCAGCTTAACACTGAAGCTTTCTTT. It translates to CASSPSSQLNTEAFF.

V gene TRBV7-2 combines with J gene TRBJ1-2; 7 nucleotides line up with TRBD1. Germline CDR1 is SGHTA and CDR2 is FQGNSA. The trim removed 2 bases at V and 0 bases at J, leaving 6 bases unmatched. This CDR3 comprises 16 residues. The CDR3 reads CASSLPRTGSNYGYTF. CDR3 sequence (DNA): TGTGCCAGCAGCTTACCACGGACAGGATCTAACTATGGCTACACCTTC.

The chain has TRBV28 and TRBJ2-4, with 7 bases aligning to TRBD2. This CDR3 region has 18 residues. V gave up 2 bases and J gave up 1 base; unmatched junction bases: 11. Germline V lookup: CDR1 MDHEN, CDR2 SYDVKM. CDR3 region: CASSLGQGLGGAKNIQYF. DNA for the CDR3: TGTGCCAGCAGTTTAGGGCAGGGACTGGGAGGGGCCAAAAACATTCAGTACTTC.

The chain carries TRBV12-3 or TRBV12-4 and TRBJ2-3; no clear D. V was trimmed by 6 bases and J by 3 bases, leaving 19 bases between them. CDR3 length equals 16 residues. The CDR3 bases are TGTGCCAGCAGCCCGTCTTTAGGAAGTTGGACAGATACGCAGTATTTT. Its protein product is CASSPSLGSWTDTQYF.

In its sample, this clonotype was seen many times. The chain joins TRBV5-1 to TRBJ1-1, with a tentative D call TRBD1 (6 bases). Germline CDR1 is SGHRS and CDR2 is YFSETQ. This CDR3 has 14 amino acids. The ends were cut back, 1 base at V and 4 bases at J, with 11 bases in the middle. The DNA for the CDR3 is TGCGCCAGCAGCTTGAGGGGGGGGAGCACTGAAGCTTTCTTT. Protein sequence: CASSLRGGSTEAFF.

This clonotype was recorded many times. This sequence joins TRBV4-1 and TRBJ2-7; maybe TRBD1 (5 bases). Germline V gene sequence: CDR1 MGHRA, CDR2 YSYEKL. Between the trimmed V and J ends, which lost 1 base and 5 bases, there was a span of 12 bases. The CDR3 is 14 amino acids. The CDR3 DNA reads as TGCGCCAGCAGCCAAGGGGCAGGGTCCAACGAGCAGTACTTC. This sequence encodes CASSQGAGSNEQYF.